Listed here are 2 T cell receptor beta chains from one sample, sequenced in a study of shared T cell receptors in the human thymus. Here immunoSEQ multiplex PCR was the method, and the copy in TCRdb shows in-frame clones only, minus some. Of hundreds of thousands of clones listed, roughly 74% are singletons. The same sample was also studied in work on human thymus T cells.

What was sequenced was thymocytes. The receptors derive from a boy less than two years old with a congenital heart defect.

This rearrangement joins TRBV9 to TRBJ2-7; no clear D gene. Deletions cut 4 bases from V and 2 bases from J, with 10 bases between. Germline V gene sequence: CDR1 SGDLS, CDR2 YYNGEE. This CDR3 spans 13 amino acids. In nucleotides, the CDR3 is TGTGCCAGCAGCCCGAGCCAGGCCTACGAGCAGTACTTC. This sequence encodes CASSPSQAYEQYF.

The chain employs TRBV5-6 and TRBJ1-2; D uncertain. CDR3 size: 12 residues. The V and J ends lost 2 bases and 2 bases respectively, with 4 bases between them. Germline-derived CDR1 and CDR2 are SGHDT and YYEEEE. For the CDR3, the DNA is TGTGCCAGCAGCTTCCGGAACTATGGCTACACCTTC. Its translation: CASSFRNYGYTF.